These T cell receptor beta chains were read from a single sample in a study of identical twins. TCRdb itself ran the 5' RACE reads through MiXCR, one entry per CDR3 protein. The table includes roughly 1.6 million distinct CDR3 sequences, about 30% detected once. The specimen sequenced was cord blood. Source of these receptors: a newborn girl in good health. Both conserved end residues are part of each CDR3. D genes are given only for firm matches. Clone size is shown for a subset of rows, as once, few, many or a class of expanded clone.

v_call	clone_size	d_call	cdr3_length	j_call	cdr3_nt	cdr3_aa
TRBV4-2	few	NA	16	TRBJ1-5	TGTGCCAGCAGCCAAGATCCCGGGACGAGGATCGTGCCCCAGCATTTT	CASSQDPGTRIVPQHF
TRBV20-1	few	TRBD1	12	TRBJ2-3	TGCAGTCTACGACAGGGTACAGATACGCAGTATTTT	CSLRQGTDTQYF
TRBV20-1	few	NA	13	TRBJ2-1	TGCAGTGCTAGTCATCTTTGGGGCAATGAGCAGTTCTTC	CSASHLWGNEQFF
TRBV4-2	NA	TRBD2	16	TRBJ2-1	TGTGCCAGCAGCCAAGGTCTGGTAGCGGGGGTGAATGAGCAGTTCTTC	CASSQGLVAGVNEQFF
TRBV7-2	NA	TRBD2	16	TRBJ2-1	TGTGCCAGCACCTTTCATCCGGGACTAGCGGGAGAAGATGGGTTCTTC	CASTFHPGLAGEDGFF
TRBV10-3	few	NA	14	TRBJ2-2	TGTGCCATCAGTGAGTCGGCTAGCCCCGGGGAGCTGTTTTTT	CAISESASPGELFF
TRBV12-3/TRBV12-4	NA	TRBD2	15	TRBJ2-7	TGTGCCAGCAGTTTTCTAGCGGGAGAGGGCAATGAGCAGTACTTC	CASSFLAGEGNEQYF
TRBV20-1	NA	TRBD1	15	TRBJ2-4	TGCAGTGCTTACCAATCCAGGGGGCATGGAAACATTCAGTACTTC	CSAYQSRGHGNIQYF
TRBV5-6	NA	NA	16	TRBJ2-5	TGTGCCAGCAGCCCTGGTGTGGAGCGCACCTACAATGAGCAGTACTTC	CASSPGVERTYNEQYF
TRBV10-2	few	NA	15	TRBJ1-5	TGCGCCAGCAGTGAACCCAGGACTGCCGATGAGCCCCAGCATTTT	CASSEPRTADEPQHF
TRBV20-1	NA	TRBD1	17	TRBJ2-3	TGCAGTGCTAGATCCTACAGGGGGCCGAAGGTAATAGATACGCAGTATTTT	CSARSYRGPKVIDTQYF
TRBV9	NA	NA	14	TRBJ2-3	TGTGTCAGCAGCCCCCTGGCAGGGACAGATACGCAGTATTTT	CVSSPLAGTDTQYF
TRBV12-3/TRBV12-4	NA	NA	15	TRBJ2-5	TGTGCCAGCAGTTTAGCGGGAGCCCCCTACAATGAGCAGTACTTC	CASSLAGAPYNEQYF
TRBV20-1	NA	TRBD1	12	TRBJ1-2	TGCAGTGCTAGAGGGGACAGGGATGGCTACAACTTC	CSARGDRDGYNF
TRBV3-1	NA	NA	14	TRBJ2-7	TGTGCCAGCAGCCAAGGGTTCTGCTACTACGAGCAGTACTTC	CASSQGFCYYEQYF
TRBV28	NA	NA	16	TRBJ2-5	TGTGCCAGCAGTTTAAAGGCTAGGCGGTACCAAGAGACCCAGTACTTC	CASSLKARRYQETQYF
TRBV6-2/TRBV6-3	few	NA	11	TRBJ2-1	TGTGCCAGCAGTTACTTGGGGGCAGGGTTCTTC	CASSYLGAGFF
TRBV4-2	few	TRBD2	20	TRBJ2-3	TGTGCCAGCAGCCAAGAAGTTCGAGGGACTAGCGGGGGGGCGACAGATACGCAGTATTTT	CASSQEVRGTSGGATDTQYF
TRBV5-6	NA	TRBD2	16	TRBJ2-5	TGTGCCAGCAGCTTGTGGCTGCGGGGGGCCCAAGAGACCCAGTACTTC	CASSLWLRGAQETQYF
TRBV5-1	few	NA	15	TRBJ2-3	TGCGCCAGCAGGGCCAAACCCAGTAGCACAGATACGCAGTATTTT	CASRAKPSSTDTQYF
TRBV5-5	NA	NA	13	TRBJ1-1	TGTGCCAGCAGCCTCCCCTCGGGCAGAGAAGCTTTCTTT	CASSLPSGREAFF
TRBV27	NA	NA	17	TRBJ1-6	TGTGCCAGCAGTATAACGGGGACGTCGGTTTATAATTCACCCCTCCACTTT	CASSITGTSVYNSPLHF
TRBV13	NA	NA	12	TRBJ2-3	TGTGCCAGCAGCTCTGGACTGGGTTCGCAGTATTTT	CASSSGLGSQYF
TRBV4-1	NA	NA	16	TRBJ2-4	TGCGCCAGCAGCCAAGGGACAAGCTCTGCCAAAAACATTCAGTACTTC	CASSQGTSSAKNIQYF
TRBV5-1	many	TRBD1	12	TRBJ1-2	TGTGCCAGCAGTTTAACAGGGGAAGGCTACACCTTC	CASSLTGEGYTF
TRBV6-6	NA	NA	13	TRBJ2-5	TGTGCCAGCAGTTACACCAGCGATTACGAGCGGTACTTC	CASSYTSDYERYF
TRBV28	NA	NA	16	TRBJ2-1	TGTGCCAGCAGCACCCGAAAGAGGAGCTCCTACAATGAGCAGTTCTTC	CASSTRKRSSYNEQFF
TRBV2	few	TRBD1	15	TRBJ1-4	TGTGCCAGCAGTGCCGGGACAGGGGCTAATGAAAAACTGTTTTTT	CASSAGTGANEKLFF
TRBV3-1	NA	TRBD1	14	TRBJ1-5	TGTGCCAGCAGCCATGGGGACAGGGGCCAGCCCCAGCATTTT	CASSHGDRGQPQHF
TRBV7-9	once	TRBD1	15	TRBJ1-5	TGTGCCAGCAGCCCCGACAGGGAGGGAATTCAGCCCCAGCATTTT	CASSPDREGIQPQHF
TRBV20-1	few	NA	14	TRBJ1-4	TGCAGTGCTAGAGAGGGCCTGCTTGGGGAAAAACTGTTTTTT	CSAREGLLGEKLFF
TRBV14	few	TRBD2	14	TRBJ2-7	TGTGCCAGCAGCCAGGGGAGGGAATTATACGAGCAGTACTTC	CASSQGRELYEQYF
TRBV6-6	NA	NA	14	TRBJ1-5	TGTGCCAGCAGTTACAGTCGGGCAAATCAGCCCCAGCATTTT	CASSYSRANQPQHF
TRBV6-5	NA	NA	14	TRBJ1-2	TGTGCCAGCAGTTACTCCGCCTCGGTCTATGGCTACACCTTC	CASSYSASVYGYTF
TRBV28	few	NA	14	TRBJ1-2	TGTGCCAGCAGTTTAGGACAGTACCCCTATGGCTACACCTTC	CASSLGQYPYGYTF
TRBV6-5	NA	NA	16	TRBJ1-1	TGTGCCAGCAGTTACTCTTCAGGGAAGCCGAACACTGAAGCTTTCTTT	CASSYSSGKPNTEAFF
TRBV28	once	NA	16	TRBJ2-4	TGTGCCAGCAGGGACGGTTTACTTCTAGCCAAAAACATTCAGTACTTC	CASRDGLLLAKNIQYF
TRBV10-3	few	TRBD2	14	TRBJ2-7	TGTGCCATCACACAGCGGGGAGACTCCTACGAGCAGTACTTC	CAITQRGDSYEQYF
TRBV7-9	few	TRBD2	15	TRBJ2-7	TGTGCCATAACCCTAGCGGCGGTACTCTCCTACGAGCAGTACTTC	CAITLAAVLSYEQYF
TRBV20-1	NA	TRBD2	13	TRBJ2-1	TGCAGTACTAGAGCTAGCGGGAGAGAGACCCAGTTCTTC	CSTRASGRETQFF
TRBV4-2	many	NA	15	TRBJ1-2	TGTGCCAGCAGCCAAGACAGGGCCCCCAACTATGGCTACACCTTC	CASSQDRAPNYGYTF
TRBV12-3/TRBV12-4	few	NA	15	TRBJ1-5	TGTGCCAGCAGTCCCGGCCTCACGGGCAATCAGCCCCAGCATTTT	CASSPGLTGNQPQHF